The text below deals with one T cell receptor (beta chain). Its antigen is unknown. Other DNA sequences in the sample encode the same CDR3. These data belong to a study of shared clonotypes between healthy human individuals. Study summary: Each donor contributed plates that comprised three CD4 naive, three CD4 memory, two CD8 naive and one CD8 memory.

The study's findings and limits: In general, naive subsets displayed greater estimated richness than memory subsets did. Sharing across four donors was highest in naive CD4 (around 5%) and lowest in memory CD8 (roughly 0.4%). A limitation of the genetic and exposure-history diversity represented arose from few donors.

With 1 base clipped from V and 4 bases from J, the junction kept 3 bases outside the gene matches. Looked up from germline, CDR1 is GTSNPN and CDR2 is SVGIG (reference sequence). This CDR3 comprises 14 residues. CD45RO-negative, CCR7-positively selected cells formed the naive CD8 fraction, excluding terminally differentiated effector memory CD45RA+ cells. This table comes from immunoSEQ multiplex PCR, and its TCRdb copy is limited to in-frame clones, with some not included. The profile shows some 2.1 million clones, roughly 94% of them singletons. The specimen sequenced was naive CD8+ T cells sorted from blood. V and J are TRBV30 and TRBJ2-7; 11 nucleotides align to TRBD1. This receptor was identified in a man between 18 and 29 years old in good health. CDR3 DNA sequence: TGTGCCTGGAGTGGAGGGACAGGGGGGTACGAGCAGTACTTC. The encoded protein is CAWSGGTGGYEQYF.